The 27 T cell receptor beta chains in this list originate from one sample, sequenced in a study of blood T cell repertoires in COVID-19. The table came from immunoSEQ multiplex PCR; TCRdb's copy has only in-frame clones and leaves some out. The table has roughly 180,000 clones, 75% to 85% seen once. The material sequenced was PBMCs or T cells enriched from blood (not recorded which). The source is a middle-aged man who had recovered from COVID-19.

This chain uses TRBV7-2 with TRBJ1-2; D gene uncertain. The V end lost 0 bases, the J end lost 4 bases, and 12 bases lay between the germline ends. Germline CDR1 SGHTA, CDR2 FQGNSA. The CDR3 spans 15 residues. This chain's CDR3 is CASSLAGTSGYGYTF. The CDR3 DNA reads as TGTGCCAGCAGCTTAGCCGGAACGTCGGGCTATGGCTACACCTTC.

As concerns this clone: The sample has other DNA sequences that encode this CDR3 too. The V and J genes are TRBV30 and TRBJ1-2; D remains ambiguous. Trimming removed 2 bases at V and 2 bases at J, with 3 bases between. CDR3 length equals 11 residues. The germline gives CDR1 GTSNPN, CDR2 SVGIG (reference sequence). The CDR3 DNA is TGTGCCTGGAGTTCGAACTATGGCTACACCTTC. The encoded protein is CAWSSNYGYTF. Full variable domain (missing parts from reference TRBV30 and TRBJ1-2): SQTIHQWPATLVQPVGSPLSLECTVEGTSNPNLYWYRQAAGRGLQLLFYSVGIGQISSEVPQNLSASRPQDRQFILSSKKLLLSDSGFYLCAWSSNYGYTFGSGTRLTVV.

The chain uses TRBV28 and TRBJ2-7; the D gene is possibly TRBD2 (6 bases). The CDR3 spans 13 residues. Germline assignment: CDR1 MDHEN and CDR2 SYDVKM. V was trimmed by 5 bases and J by 6 bases, leaving 14 bases between them. DNA of the CDR3: TGTGCCAGCAGTCCTCCGGGGGAACGCGAGCAGTACTTC. Translation: CASSPPGEREQYF.

The sample holds one count of this clone. The chain recombines TRBV28 with TRBJ2-1, with D perhaps TRBD1 (6 bases). The CDR3 totals 15 residues. Germline values: CDR1 MDHEN, CDR2 SYDVKM. Trimming left V 6 bases short and J 9 bases short, with 21 bases between. The DNA of the CDR3 is TGTGCCAGCAGCTTGACAGGTCAAACCCAATCTGAGCAGTTCTTC. This translates into CASSLTGQTQSEQFF. Complete variable domain (other parts from reference TRBV28 and TRBJ2-1): DVKVTQSSRYLVKRTGEKVFLECVQDMDHENMFWYRQDPGLGLRLIYFSYDVKMKEKGDIPEGYSVSREKKERFSLILESASTNQTSMYLCASSLTGQTQSEQFFGPGTRLTVL.

Here the CDR3 DNA reads TGTGCCAGCACCCCGACTAGCGGGAGTGTCGGGAATGAGCAGTTCTTC. This gives the protein CASTPTSGSVGNEQFF. The chain joins TRBV3-1 (or the pseudogene TRBV3-2) to TRBJ2-1; 12 bases align to TRBD2. CDR3 length: 16 amino acids. Germline V gene sequence: CDR1 LGHDT, CDR2 YNNKEL (reference sequence). Germline trimming cut 7 bases from V and 7 bases from J; bases unmatched to any gene: 11.

The chain links TRBV5-1 to TRBJ2-1; D gene ambiguous. This CDR3 has 12 amino acids. The V gene's germline CDR1 is SGHRS and CDR2 YFSETQ. V shed 2 bases and J shed 8 bases, with 8 bases lying between them. For the CDR3, the DNA is TGCGCCAGCAGCTTCCCTAACTATGAGCAGTTCTTC. This translates into CASSFPNYEQFF.

The chain combines TRBV7-3 with TRBJ2-1; 10 bases fit TRBD2. V lost 5 bases, J lost 4 bases, and 8 bases stayed unmatched. CDR1 and CDR2 from the germline V gene are SGHTA and FQGTGA. The CDR3 is 16 residues long. The CDR3 DNA reads TGTGCCAGCAGCCCTCATTTAGCGGGAGGTTACAATGAGCAGTTCTTC. Protein sequence: CASSPHLAGGYNEQFF.

The chain employs TRBV11-2 and TRBJ2-7; tentative D call: TRBD1 (6 bases). The V end lost 0 bases, the J end lost 3 bases, and 21 bases lay between the germline ends. The length of the CDR3 is 18 residues. The V gene's germline CDR1 is SGHAT and CDR2 FQNNGV. The CDR3 reads CASSLDSLTGTNLYEQYF. CDR3 bases: TGTGCCAGCAGCTTAGATTCTTTAACAGGGACGAATCTCTACGAGCAGTACTTC.

CDR3 DNA sequence: TGCGCCAGCAGTGAGTCGACAGGGAGAGCCAAAAACATTCAGTACTTC. Translation gives CASSESTGRAKNIQYF. The rearrangement uses TRBV10-1 and TRBJ2-4, with 7 bases matching TRBD1. This CDR3 is 16 amino acids long. Losses at the gene ends were 0 bases for V and 0 bases for J; bases not matched to a gene: 2. Germline V gene sequence: CDR1 WNHNN, CDR2 SYGVQD (reference sequence).

The chain employs TRBV14 and TRBJ2-7; D is uncertain. CDR3 length: 14 amino acids. The germline CDR1 and CDR2 sequences are SGHDN and FVKESK. Trimming pared 2 bases from V and 3 bases from J, leaving 11 bases between. CDR3 DNA sequence: TGTGCCAGCAGCCAATCCTCGTTTCTCTACGAGCAGTACTTC. As protein: CASSQSSFLYEQYF.

The rearrangement joins TRBV18 to TRBJ2-6, with D hard to call. The CDR3 is made up of 14 amino acids. The germline gives CDR1 KGHSH, CDR2 LQKENI. V lost 5 bases and J lost 1, with 6 bases in between. The CDR3 sequence: CASSETSGANVLTF. CDR3 coding DNA: TGTGCCAGCTCAGAAACTTCTGGGGCCAACGTCCTGACTTTC.

The sample holds one count of this clone. The V call is TRBV6-5, the J call TRBJ1-1; D perhaps matches TRBD1 (5 bases). CDR1 MNHEY and CDR2 SVGAGI come from the germline V gene. V was shortened by 5 bases and J by 2 bases, with 9 bases between the two germline ends. There are 13 residues in the CDR3. CDR3 bases: TGTGCCAGCAGTACGACAGTAAACACTGAAGCTTTCTTT. It is translated as CASSTTVNTEAFF.

The V and J genes are TRBV4-2 and TRBJ2-3, with D maybe TRBD1 (5 bases). V was cut by 0 bases and J by 6 bases, with 13 bases left in between. This CDR3 comprises 15 residues. The V gene's germline CDR1 is LGHNA and CDR2 YNFKEQ. CDR3 coding DNA: TGTGCCAGCAGCCAAGATCAGGGATTGGCGGATACGCAGTATTTT. Translated, it gives CASSQDQGLADTQYF.

The chain couples TRBV25-1 to TRBJ2-3, with 7 bases matching TRBD1. Germline trimming cut 7 bases from V and 2 bases from J; bases unmatched to any gene: 6. The germline V gene encodes CDR1 MGHDK and CDR2 SYGVNS. The CDR3 covers 14 residues. The CDR3: CASTGQALTDTQYF. As DNA, the CDR3 is TGTGCCAGCACTGGACAGGCCCTCACAGATACGCAGTATTTT.

The V and J genes are TRBV6-4 and TRBJ1-1, with D hard to call. V was shortened by 7 bases and J by 10 bases, with 25 bases between the two germline ends. This CDR3 comprises 15 residues. Germline CDR1 reads MRHNA; CDR2 reads SNTAGT. The CDR3 region has the DNA TGTGCCAGCATCCCAGAGGCGGGCCTTCCTACGGCAGCTTTCTTT. As protein: CASIPEAGLPTAAFF.

The rearrangement joins TRBV4-3 to TRBJ2-1; D perhaps matches TRBD2 (5 bases). Trimming removed 5 bases at V and 2 bases at J, with 13 bases between. The CDR3 totals 15 residues. Per the germline V gene, CDR1 is LGHNA and CDR2 is YSLEER. CDR3 region: CASSSTLAPYNEQFF. The CDR3 bases are TGCGCCAGCAGCAGTACTCTAGCCCCCTACAATGAGCAGTTCTTC.

The chain combines TRBV10-1 with TRBJ2-1; 12 bases align to TRBD2. The CDR3 totals 16 residues. J lost 7 bases, V lost 5 bases, and 9 bases had no gene match. Germline CDR1 WNHNN, CDR2 SYGVQD (reference sequence). The CDR3 nucleotides are TGCGCCAGCAGTTCCACGACTAGCGGGAGACTTAATGAGCAGTTCTTC. Translation gives CASSSTTSGRLNEQFF.

The CDR3 sequence is CASSPGTGNYEQYF. Written as DNA, the CDR3 is TGTGCCAGCTCACCCGGGACAGGGAACTACGAGCAGTACTTC. The V gene is TRBV18, the J gene TRBJ2-7; 9 nucleotides line up with TRBD1. With V trimmed by 3 bases and J by 3 bases, 3 bases remained unmatched. This CDR3 is 14 amino acids long. Germline CDR1 KGHSH, CDR2 LQKENI.

This rearrangement joins TRBV5-5 to TRBJ2-1; possibly TRBD2 for D (6 bases). The V end was cut by 2 bases, the J end by 5 bases, with 14 bases between. The CDR3 totals 15 residues. CDR1 is SGHKS, CDR2 YYEKEE, per germline (reference sequence). The CDR3 DNA reads TGTGCCAGCAGCTTTCGGGTAGCGGTCCACAATGAGCAGTTCTTC. Its translation: CASSFRVAVHNEQFF.

This clone was detected a few times. The chain recombines TRBV5-1 with TRBJ2-5, with 9 nucleotides matching TRBD2. The germline gives CDR1 SGHRS, CDR2 YFSETQ. The CDR3 is 13 residues long. The junction had 4 bases not matched to a gene; V was cut back by 5 bases and J by 5 bases. CDR3 in amino acids: CASRPTSGETQYF. CDR3 DNA sequence: TGCGCCAGCAGGCCAACTAGCGGGGAGACCCAGTACTTC.

This chain uses TRBV9 with TRBJ1-2, with 12 bases lining up with TRBD1. The CDR3 has 14 residues. The germline V gene has CDR1 SGDLS and CDR2 YYNGEE. J lost 10 bases, V lost 6 bases, and 10 bases had no gene match. CDR3 loop: CASTRDRGLGDYTF. CDR3 DNA sequence: TGTGCCAGCACCAGGGACAGGGGGCTAGGGGACTACACCTTC.

The rearrangement links TRBV7-2 to TRBJ1-6, with 7 positions matching TRBD1. Trimming at V came to 5 bases and at J to 8 bases, leaving 9 bases not matched to a gene. Per germline, CDR1 SGHTA and CDR2 FQGNSA. The CDR3 runs 15 residues. Here the CDR3 reads CASSLQTGLYSPLHF. The CDR3 DNA follows: TGTGCCAGCAGCCTACAGACAGGGCTATATTCACCCCTCCACTTT.

V gene TRBV9 combines with J gene TRBJ2-1; TRBD2 might be the D (7 bases). This CDR3 has 16 residues. V was cut by 3 bases and J by 2 bases, with 15 bases left in between. Germline lookup yields CDR1 SGDLS and CDR2 YYNGEE. CDR3 amino acids: CASSGGLADTYNEQFF. The CDR3 nucleotides are TGTGCCAGCAGCGGGGGGCTAGCGGACACCTACAATGAGCAGTTCTTC.

V usage is TRBV6-5 and J usage is TRBJ1-4; D perhaps matches TRBD1 (5 bases). The CDR3 is 15 amino acids. Germline V gives CDR1 MNHEY, CDR2 SVGAGI. V was shortened by 6 bases and J by 5 bases, with 16 bases between the two germline ends. This chain's CDR3 is CASSYGTNPNEKLFF. The DNA for the CDR3 is TGTGCCAGCAGCTATGGGACTAACCCAAATGAAAAACTGTTTTTT.

This clone has just a few counts. This chain links TRBV28 with TRBJ2-7; 8 bases are a match to TRBD2. This CDR3 spans 16 amino acids. J gave up 0 bases and V 3 bases, and 7 bases lay outside the gene matches. Germline V gene sequence: CDR1 MDHEN, CDR2 SYDVKM. The CDR3 DNA is TGTGCCAGCAGTTTTTTACTAGCGGCCAGCTCCTACGAGCAGTACTTC. Its translation is CASSFLLAASSYEQYF.

The V and J genes are TRBV11-2 and TRBJ1-4; a possible D gene is TRBD1 (6 bases). Trimming took off 3 bases at V and 7 bases at J, with 12 bases between the two ends. This CDR3 has 14 residues. CDR1 SGHAT and CDR2 FQNNGV come from the germline V gene. The CDR3: CASSFGLGGEKLFF. The CDR3 bases are TGTGCCAGCAGCTTTGGGCTAGGGGGTGAAAAACTGTTTTTT.

The chain recombines TRBV6-5 with TRBJ1-4; 8 nucleotides agree with TRBD1. Germline CDR1 is MNHEY and CDR2 is SVGAGI. The trim removed 5 bases at V and 7 bases at J, leaving 6 bases unmatched. The CDR3 has 14 amino acids. CDR3 protein: CASSPGGAGEKLFF. The CDR3 DNA reads as TGTGCCAGCAGTCCAGGGGGCGCGGGTGAAAAACTGTTTTTT.